Listed here is a single TCR beta chain. The record originates from a study of chemoradiotherapy in HPV16-positive cancers. Germline loops: CDR1 SGHRS, CDR2 YFSETQ. V dropped 4 bases and J dropped 7; count of bases not matched to a gene: 9. The CDR3 spans 14 residues. Repertoires were generated with immunoSEQ multiplex PCR, while TCRdb's copy carries only in-frame clones and drops some. This sample has 7,000 to 8,500 clones; approximately 90% occur once, and the top ten carry under 3.5%. The source of this sequence is a human donor with HPV-associated anogenital cancer. The starting material was tumor tissue, obtained from a patient who underwent chemoradiotherapy. J is TRBJ2-3 and V is TRBV5-1; TRBD1 matches 7 bases. The CDR3 sequence: CASSTQGDRNTQYF. The CDR3 DNA is TGCGCCAGCAGCACCCAGGGGGATCGAAATACGCAGTATTTT. The complete variable domain, with remaining parts taken from reference TRBV5-1 and TRBJ2-3, reads KAGVTQTPRYLIKTRGQQVTLSCSPISGHRSVSWYQQTPGQGLQFLFEYFSETQRNKGNFPGRFSGRQFSNSRSEMNVSTLELGDSALYLCASSTQGDRNTQYFGPGTRLTVL.